This T cell receptor (beta chain) was identified in a study of blood T cell repertoires in COVID-19. Study context: Some COVID-19 samples were acute and others convalescent; all came from the United States, Italy and Spain.

As handled by the study authors: How many nucleated cells were present was estimated from reference gene primer amplification. Clones were sequenced by immunoSEQ multiplex PCR, and TCRdb holds only the in-frame ones, with some missing. V, J and clone size are those of that table, while D and trimming were read from the DNA. Of about 29,000 clones in the sample, 85% to 90% were seen once. Germline V gene data show CDR1 as GTSNPN and CDR2 as SVGIG (reference sequence). V lost 4 bases and J lost 7, with 16 bases in between. The CDR3 contains 13 residues. This clone was counted a few times. The V call is TRBV30, the J call TRBJ1-1, with D unresolved. The source material was peripheral blood. The sequence was collected from a human donor with active COVID-19. The donor label of this sample is uncertain. CDR3 sequence reads: CAWKGDYLNEAFF. CDR3 nucleotide sequence: TGTGCCTGGAAGGGAGACTATCTAAATGAAGCTTTCTTT.